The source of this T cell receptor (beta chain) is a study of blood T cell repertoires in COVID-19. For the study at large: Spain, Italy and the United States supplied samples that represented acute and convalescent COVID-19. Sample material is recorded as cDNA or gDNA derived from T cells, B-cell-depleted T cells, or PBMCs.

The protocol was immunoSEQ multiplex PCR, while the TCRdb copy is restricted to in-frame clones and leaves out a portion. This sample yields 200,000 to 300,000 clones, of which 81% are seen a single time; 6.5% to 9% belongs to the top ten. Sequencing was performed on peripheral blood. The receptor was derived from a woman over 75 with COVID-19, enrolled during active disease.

The CDR3 coding sequence is TGTGCCAGCAGTATACGGACGGGGGGGGTGGAAAAACTGTTTTTT. Translation: CASSIRTGGVEKLFF. The chain joins TRBV2 to TRBJ1-4; a possible D gene is TRBD1 (5 bases). V dropped 5 bases and J dropped 8 bases, with 18 bases sitting between them. Germline-derived CDR1 and CDR2 are SNHLY and FYNNEI. This CDR3 is 15 amino acids long.